The clone carrying this T cell receptor beta chain was detected many times. The data are from a study of T cells in Graves' hyperthyroidism and ophthalmopathy. From RNA transcripts, TCR beta CDR3 regions were amplified. In the first-round RT-PCR of the TCR CDR3, the HTBI primer set was used. In TCRdb, the multiplex PCR reads were re-called with MiXCR into one record per CDR3 protein. The table includes 600,000 or so distinct CDR3 sequences, around 13% detected once. The germline V gene has CDR1 SEHNR and CDR2 FQNEAQ (reference sequence). Trimming left V 5 bases short and J 0 bases short, with 17 bases between. This CDR3 comprises 16 residues. Diagnosing involved the use of clinical symptoms, serum thyroxine and TRAb, thyroid ultrasound and orbital computed tomography.

The chain employs TRBV7-9 and TRBJ2-7; D is ambiguous. The receptor's source is a woman in her forties or fifties with Graves' ophthalmopathy. What was sequenced was blood. The CDR3 protein is CASSESLGYSSYEQYF. In DNA form, the CDR3 reads TGTGCCAGCAGCGAGTCTTTGGGTTACAGCTCCTACGAGCAGTACTTC.